Listed here are 28 T cell receptor beta chains from one sample, sequenced in a study of blood T cell repertoires in COVID-19. The data were produced by immunoSEQ multiplex PCR, yet TCRdb's version contains in-frame clones alone and is incomplete. The sample includes over 120,000 clones, about 86% seen only once; the top ten take about 9.2%. The sample consisted of PBMCs or T cells enriched from blood (not recorded which). The receptor set was obtained from a man aged 50 to 59 who had recovered from COVID-19.

This chain connects TRBV18 to TRBJ2-3; TRBD2 aligns across 9 bases. Unmatched junction bases numbered 3, after V lost 3 bases and J lost 2 bases. Germline loops: CDR1 KGHSH, CDR2 LQKENI. The CDR3 runs to 15 residues. CDR3 region: CASSPLAGLTDTQYF. CDR3 in DNA: TGTGCCAGCTCACCCCTAGCGGGGCTCACAGATACGCAGTATTTT.

This sequence joins TRBV18 and TRBJ1-4, with TRBD1 matching over 9 bases. Germline V gene data show CDR1 as KGHSH and CDR2 as LQKENI. The CDR3 loop spans 13 amino acids. With 3 bases clipped from V and 8 bases from J, the junction kept 1 base outside the gene matches. CDR3 sequence (DNA): TGTGCCAGCTCACCCACAGGGGGCGAAAAACTGTTTTTT. Protein product: CASSPTGGEKLFF.

The chain combines TRBV5-4 with TRBJ1-1; 7 nucleotides match TRBD1. CDR3 length: 13 residues. Germline V lookup: CDR1 SGHNT, CDR2 YYREEE (reference sequence). V lost 4 bases to trimming and J lost 3 bases; unmatched junction nucleotides: 3. CDR3: CASSRDRDTEAFF. Here the CDR3 DNA reads TGTGCCAGCAGCAGAGACAGGGACACTGAAGCTTTCTTT.

The rearrangement joins TRBV5-4 to TRBJ2-1, with D maybe TRBD2 (7 bases). CDR1 and CDR2 (germline): SGHNT, YYREEE (reference sequence). The germline V and J ends were trimmed by 1 base and 5 bases, with 13 bases remaining between them. CDR3 length: 15 amino acids. As DNA, the CDR3 is TGTGCCAGCAGCTTGAGGGCGGGGGCAAACAATGAGCAGTTCTTC. As protein: CASSLRAGANNEQFF.

This clone was seen a few times. The CDR3 DNA is TGCAGCGTTGAAGAGGGACAGGGTTCCAGCGAGCAGTACTTC. Translating it yields CSVEEGQGSSEQYF. The rearrangement links TRBV29-1 to TRBJ2-7, with 9 bases fitting TRBD1. V shed 0 bases, J shed 6 bases, and the junction held 6 bases outside the gene matches. There are 14 residues in the CDR3. Germline CDR1 and CDR2: SQVTM and ANQGSEA.

This clone was observed a handful of times. The chain has TRBV9 and TRBJ1-3; D is perhaps TRBD1 (6 bases). The V and J ends lost 4 bases and 0 bases respectively, with 14 bases between them. The CDR3 covers 16 residues. Germline CDR1 reads SGDLS; CDR2 reads YYNGEE. In nucleotides, the CDR3 is TGTGCCAGCAGCAACAACAGGGAGGGCTCTGGAAACACCATATATTTT. Protein product: CASSNNREGSGNTIYF.

J is TRBJ1-5 and V is TRBV19; TRBD1 matches 10 bases. CDR1 is LNHDA, CDR2 SQIVND, per germline (reference sequence). The CDR3 is 18 residues long. The V segment lost 3 bases and the J segment 1 base; nucleotides outside the gene matches: 9. Here the CDR3 DNA reads TGTGCCAGTAGTATCCCCTGGGACAGGGGAGGCAGCAATCAGCCCCAGCATTTT. Translated: CASSIPWDRGGSNQPQHF.

Notes on this clone: Other DNA sequences in the sample encode the same CDR3. This chain uses TRBV5-1 with TRBJ2-5, with D hard to call. Trimming stripped 0 bases from V and 5 bases from J, with 8 bases between. The germline V gene has CDR1 SGHRS and CDR2 YFSETQ. CDR3 length: 13 residues. The CDR3 DNA reads TGCGCCAGCAGCTTGGTGGCCGGGGAGACCCAGTACTTC. Amino acid sequence: CASSLVAGETQYF.

This clone was recorded a few times. This chain uses TRBV15 with TRBJ1-3; D remains unclear. Germline CDR1 LNHNV, CDR2 YYDKDF (reference sequence). The V end lost 1 base, the J end lost 1 base, and 5 bases lay between the germline ends. CDR3 length: 14 residues. CDR3 residues: CATSRAGSGNTIYF. CDR3 in DNA: TGTGCCACCAGCAGAGCAGGTTCTGGAAACACCATATATTTT.

The genes are TRBV5-6 and TRBJ2-7; 9 nucleotides agree with TRBD2. CDR1 and CDR2 (germline): SGHDT, YYEEEE. The CDR3 loop spans 14 amino acids. The V gene end was trimmed by 4 bases and the J gene end by 4 bases; junction bases not matched to a gene: 6. This CDR3 reads CASSIGTSTYEQYF. CDR3 nucleotides: TGTGCCAGCAGCATAGGGACTAGCACTTACGAGCAGTACTTC.

This sequence joins TRBV3-1 (or the pseudogene TRBV3-2) and TRBJ1-5; a possible D gene is TRBD1 (5 bases). Germline assignment: CDR1 LGHDT and CDR2 YNNKEL (reference sequence). With 0 bases removed from V and 6 bases from J, the gap between germline ends came to 18 bases. CDR3 size: 17 residues. CDR3 nucleotide sequence: TGTGCCAGCAGCCAAGATCTCCGGCAGGGATACGGTCAGCCCCAGCATTTT. Protein product: CASSQDLRQGYGQPQHF.

The chain couples TRBV30 to TRBJ1-3, with D possibly TRBD1 on 5 matching bases. From germline, CDR1 is GTSNPN and CDR2 SVGIG (reference sequence). The V gene lost 5 bases and the J gene lost 0 bases, with 8 bases spanning the gap. This CDR3 spans 13 amino acids. The CDR3 nucleotides are TGTGCCTGGGTGACAGCCTCTGGAAACACCATATATTTT. Translated, it gives CAWVTASGNTIYF.

The genes are TRBV6-5 and TRBJ1-2; tentatively, D is TRBD1 (6 bases). Germline-derived CDR1 and CDR2 are MNHEY and SVGAGI. V gave up 8 bases and J gave up 4 bases, with 11 bases separating them. The CDR3 consists of 12 residues. The CDR3: CASRTGSYGYTF. The CDR3 region has the DNA TGTGCCAGCCGTACAGGGAGCTATGGCTACACCTTC.

This clone was counted only a few times. The chain carries TRBV6-5 and TRBJ1-2, with a tentative D call TRBD1 (5 bases). There are 13 residues in the CDR3. The V gene lost 6 bases and the J gene lost 5 bases, with 13 bases spanning the gap. The germline gives CDR1 MNHEY, CDR2 SVGAGI. The CDR3: CASSPTVRYGYTF. In DNA form, the CDR3 reads TGTGCCAGCAGCCCGACAGTTCGTTATGGCTACACCTTC.

The V call is TRBV7-9, the J call TRBJ2-5, with no clear D. Germline V gives CDR1 SEHNR, CDR2 FQNEAQ (reference sequence). V lost 4 bases, J lost 2 bases, and 2 bases lay in between. CDR3 length: 11 amino acids. The CDR3 nucleotides are TGTGCCAGCAGCTCGCAAGAGACCCAGTACTTC. Amino acids: CASSSQETQYF.

The chain combines TRBV4-3 with TRBJ2-7, with no clear D. The CDR3 is made up of 14 amino acids. V was pared by 2 bases and J by 2 bases, with 10 bases between. Per germline, CDR1 LGHNA and CDR2 YSLEER. CDR3 amino acids: CASSQSRNAYEQYF. The CDR3 coding sequence is TGCGCCAGCAGCCAAAGCAGGAATGCCTACGAGCAGTACTTC.

CDR3 residues: CASSPGLAGASYEQYF. DNA for the CDR3: TGTGCCAGCAGCCCCGGACTAGCGGGGGCCTCATACGAGCAGTACTTC. J is TRBJ2-7 and V is TRBV9; 13 bases match TRBD2. Trimming removed 4 bases from V and 4 bases from J; junction bases left unmatched: 8. Germline CDR1 is SGDLS and CDR2 is YYNGEE. This CDR3 is built from 16 residues.

The chain recombines TRBV7-2 with TRBJ2-7, with 10 bases matching TRBD1. Trimming took 4 bases from V and 4 from J; bases not matched to a gene: 7. The CDR3 contains 15 residues. Per the germline V gene, CDR1 is SGHTA and CDR2 is FQGNSA. The CDR3: CASSYQTGGNYEQYF. DNA for the CDR3: TGTGCCAGCAGCTACCAGACAGGGGGCAATTACGAGCAGTACTTC.

This CDR3 is CASSESIADTEAFF. The DNA of the CDR3 is TGCGCCAGCAGTGAGTCGATCGCGGACACTGAAGCTTTCTTT. This sequence joins TRBV10-1 and TRBJ1-1; D ambiguous. Germline CDR1 and CDR2: WNHNN and SYGVQD (reference sequence). There are 14 residues in the CDR3. Trimming shortened V by 0 bases and J by 3 bases, and 8 bases separated the two germline ends.

V is TRBV6-5 and J is TRBJ2-7, with 11 bases identical to TRBD2. V was clipped by 9 bases and J by 2 bases; unmatched bases: 3. The germline CDR1 and CDR2 sequences are MNHEY and SVGAGI. The CDR3 runs 13 residues. CDR3 DNA sequence: TGTGCCAGTGAGACTAGCGGGACCTACGAGCAGTACTTC. Its protein product is CASETSGTYEQYF.

This clone was seen more than once but under ten times. The chain uses TRBV6-5 and TRBJ1-1; 9 nucleotides align to TRBD1. Germline trimming cut 1 base from V and 5 bases from J; bases unmatched to any gene: 5. The CDR3 loop spans 15 amino acids. CDR1 MNHEY and CDR2 SVGAGI come from the germline V gene. DNA of the CDR3: TGTGCCAGCAGTTACTGGGGGACAGGGCTAACTGAAGCTTTCTTT. This sequence encodes CASSYWGTGLTEAFF.

The chain uses TRBV7-8 and TRBJ2-7; TRBD1 matches at 8 bases. Germline CDR1 is SGHVS and CDR2 is FQNEAQ. CDR3 length equals 16 residues. The ends lost 3 bases at V and 3 bases at J; junction bases unmatched: 10. The CDR3 here is CASSFARQGPVYEQYF. The CDR3 DNA reads TGTGCCAGCAGCTTTGCCAGACAGGGGCCAGTCTACGAGCAGTACTTC.

The chain has TRBV10-3 and TRBJ1-6; possibly TRBD1 for D (6 bases). The CDR3 has 16 residues. Germline values: CDR1 ENHRY, CDR2 SYGVKD. Trimming took off 6 bases at V and 6 bases at J, with 18 bases between the two ends. The CDR3 nucleotides are TGTGCCATCAGCAACAATAACAGGGCGCCTAATTCACCCCTCCACTTT. Encoded protein: CAISNNNRAPNSPLHF.

This clone was counted once. This chain joins TRBV6-5 and TRBJ2-3; D not certain. The CDR3 covers 12 residues. The ends were cut back, 6 bases at V and 1 base at J, with 5 bases in the middle. Germline V gene lookup returns CDR1 MNHEY and CDR2 SVGAGI. The CDR3 here is CASSTGTDTQYF. In nucleotides, the CDR3 is TGTGCCAGCAGCACGGGCACAGATACGCAGTATTTT.

The gene calls are TRBV7-9 and TRBJ1-2; D not resolved. The germline V and J ends were trimmed by 3 bases and 4 bases, with 12 bases remaining between them. The CDR3 spans 14 residues. The germline V gene has CDR1 SEHNR and CDR2 FQNEAQ (reference sequence). CDR3 sequence reads: CASSFGRTFYGYTF. Here the CDR3 DNA reads TGTGCCAGCAGCTTCGGACGGACTTTCTATGGCTACACCTTC.

V is TRBV2 and J is TRBJ1-5; D possibly corresponds to TRBD1 (6 bases). The V and J ends lost 3 bases and 5 bases respectively, with 11 bases between them. The CDR3 has 14 amino acids. CDR1 SNHLY and CDR2 FYNNEI come from the germline V gene. CDR3 coding DNA: TGTGCCAGCAGTGACAGGGGAAGGGATCAGCCCCAGCATTTT. Amino acids: CASSDRGRDQPQHF. Filled out from reference TRBV2 and TRBJ1-5, the complete variable domain reads EPEVTQTPSHQVTQMGQEVILRCVPISNHLYFYWYRQILGQKVEFLVSFYNNEISEKSEIFDDQFSVERPDGSNFTLKIRSTKLEDSAMYFCASSDRGRDQPQHFGDGTRLSIL.

The CDR3 nucleotides are TGTGCCGGTGCACAGGGGGCAACCATATATTTT. Amino acids: CAGAQGATIYF. The V and J genes are TRBV7-2 and TRBJ1-3; 9 positions agree with TRBD1. After removal of 11 bases from V and 10 bases from J, the junction contained 6 bases not matched to a gene. The CDR3 is made up of 11 amino acids. The V gene's germline CDR1 is SGHTA and CDR2 FQGNSA.

This clone was picked up a small number of times. J is TRBJ1-1 and V is TRBV4-3; 8 bases agree with TRBD1. With 3 bases clipped from V and 3 bases from J, the junction kept 9 bases outside the gene matches. Germline V gene data show CDR1 as LGHNA and CDR2 as YSLEER. The CDR3 spans 16 residues. This chain's CDR3 is CASSQYSTGDYTEAFF. The CDR3 coding sequence is TGCGCCAGCAGCCAGTACTCGACAGGGGACTACACTGAAGCTTTCTTT.